This T cell receptor (beta chain) was documented in a study of cytotoxic CD8 clonotypes in ibrutinib-treated CLL. On the study more broadly: Among the patients, about a dozen presented as relapsed/refractory and about 15 as treatment-naive; 17 to 18 showed unmutated IGHV. The samples contained 255,043 productive templates on average. They also contained an average of about 90,000 productive rearrangements.

The assay was immunoSEQ multiplex PCR, and TCRdb's table has in-frame clones only and misses some. The sample lists approximately 320,000 clones; 67% were seen once. Study results and caveats: Exceeding age-matched healthy donors, baseline clonality also tracked the counts of circulating CD8+ T cells.

To note about this clone: Its antigen is not known.

This CDR3 comprises 18 residues. Germline CDR1 is SGHVS and CDR2 is FQNEAQ. V shed 3 bases and J 4 bases; nucleotides not matched to a gene: 15. The gene calls are TRBV7-8 and TRBJ2-1; 7 bases align to TRBD1. This clonotype was obtained from a human donor with chronic lymphocytic leukemia. Sequencing was performed on PBMCs, taken after 36 months of ibrutinib treatment. The CDR3 spells CASSFRIGGETFYNEQFF. CDR3 coding DNA: TGTGCCAGCAGCTTCCGGATAGGGGGCGAAACTTTTTACAATGAGCAGTTCTTC.